This T cell receptor (beta chain) is drawn from a study of cytotoxic CD8 clonotypes in ibrutinib-treated CLL. Study overall: The samples contained 255,043 productive templates on average. They also contained an average of roughly 99,000 productive rearrangements.

Study results and caveats: Sustained-remission and progressing patients had different sampling times. Public clonotypes were rare and shrank or held steady on treatment. Clonality was elevated at ibrutinib response and had returned toward baseline at progression.

Generated by immunoSEQ multiplex PCR, the TCRdb table keeps only in-frame clones and is missing some. Of about 120,000 clones listed, 58% were seen once; the top ten hold around 37%. Points on this clone: Its antigen is unknown.

Between the trimmed V and J ends, which lost 3 bases and 4 bases, there was a span of 19 bases. Germline V gene data show CDR1 as GTSNPN and CDR2 as SVGIG (reference sequence). CDR3 length: 15 residues. This TCR came from a human donor with chronic lymphocytic leukemia. This sample comprised PBMCs, obtained after 24 months of ibrutinib treatment. The chain has TRBV30 and TRBJ2-7; D is possibly TRBD1 or TRBD2 (5 bases each). The CDR3, as DNA: TGTGCCTGGAGCGCCTCGGGACGCCTCTCTTACGAGCAGTACTTC. The encoded protein is CAWSASGRLSYEQYF.